Following are 3 T cell receptor beta chains from one sample sequenced in a study of T cells after somatic rescue of genetic block. The method was immunoSEQ multiplex PCR; TCRdb's version includes in-frame clones alone and lacks a portion of them. The data hold around 50,000 clones, with 90% to 97% observed a single time. The specimen sequenced was peripheral blood mononuclear cells (PBMCs). These receptors were obtained from a child younger than two.

The sample holds one count of this clone. This chain links TRBV6-1 with TRBJ2-7, with TRBD2 identical over 9 bases. The J segment lost 1 base and the V segment lost 2 bases, leaving 0 bases of the junction unmatched. The CDR3 extends over 14 amino acids. The germline gives CDR1 MNHNS, CDR2 SASEGT. The CDR3 reads CASSELAGSYEQYF. Written as DNA, the CDR3 is TGTGCCAGCAGTGAACTAGCGGGGTCCTACGAGCAGTACTTC.

The CDR3 DNA follows: TGTGCCAGCAGCTTACAGGGGCGGTACGAGCAGTACTTC. Translated: CASSLQGRYEQYF. This chain connects TRBV13 to TRBJ2-7, with D possibly being TRBD1 (6 bases). The germline V and J ends were trimmed by 2 bases and 4 bases, with 9 bases remaining between them. Germline CDR1 is PRHDT and CDR2 is FYEKMQ (reference sequence). CDR3 size: 13 residues. Together with reference TRBV13 and TRBJ2-7, the CDR3 gives the full variable domain: AAGVIQSPRHLIKEKRETATLKCYPIPRHDTVYWYQQGPGQDPQFLISFYEKMQSDKGSIPDRFSAQQFSDYHSELNMSSLELGDSALYFCASSLQGRYEQYFGPGTRLTVT.

V usage is TRBV28 and J usage is TRBJ1-5, with D hard to call. Trimming left V 3 bases short and J 0 bases short, with 9 bases between. The germline V gene has CDR1 MDHEN and CDR2 SYDVKM. The CDR3 contains 15 residues. CDR3 bases: TGTGCCAGCAGTTTCCGGGTATATAGCAATCAGCCCCAGCATTTT. It is translated as CASSFRVYSNQPQHF.